There are a few counts of the clone carrying this TCR beta chain. Its cognate antigen is unknown. This specimen belongs to a study of relationships among human T cell subsets. CD8+ T cells were isolated by anti-CD4 multisort bead depletion, then anti-CD8 bead selection. Magnetic beads coated with subset-specific antibodies isolated the T cell subsets. V lost 9 bases, J lost 2 bases, and 11 bases lay in between. Germline V gene data show CDR1 as LNHDA and CDR2 as SQIVND (reference sequence). The CDR3 has 12 amino acids. Findings and caveats of the study: Over 60% of CD8+ cytotoxic sequences came from clones with over 100 reads. Across seven subsets, gene usage, CDR3 length and N-additions did not differ significantly. Many CDR3s were shared across Th1, Th2 and regulatory subsets.

Semiquantitative ARM-PCR amplified T cell receptor alpha and beta CDR3 regions from mRNA. Exponential amplification used communal superprimers after tagged nested gene-specific primers in ARM-PCR. MiXCR was run by TCRdb on the multiplex PCR reads, yielding one entry per CDR3 protein. The sample carries under 6,500 distinct CDR3 sequences, roughly three fifths recorded once. The source material was CD8+ T cells sorted from blood. This TCR came from a man in his forties or fifties in good health. The V gene is TRBV19, the J gene TRBJ2-7; D might be TRBD1 (6 bases). The CDR3 DNA reads as TGTGCCAGCGCAGGGACACCCTACGAGCAGTACTTC. Its translation is CASAGTPYEQYF.